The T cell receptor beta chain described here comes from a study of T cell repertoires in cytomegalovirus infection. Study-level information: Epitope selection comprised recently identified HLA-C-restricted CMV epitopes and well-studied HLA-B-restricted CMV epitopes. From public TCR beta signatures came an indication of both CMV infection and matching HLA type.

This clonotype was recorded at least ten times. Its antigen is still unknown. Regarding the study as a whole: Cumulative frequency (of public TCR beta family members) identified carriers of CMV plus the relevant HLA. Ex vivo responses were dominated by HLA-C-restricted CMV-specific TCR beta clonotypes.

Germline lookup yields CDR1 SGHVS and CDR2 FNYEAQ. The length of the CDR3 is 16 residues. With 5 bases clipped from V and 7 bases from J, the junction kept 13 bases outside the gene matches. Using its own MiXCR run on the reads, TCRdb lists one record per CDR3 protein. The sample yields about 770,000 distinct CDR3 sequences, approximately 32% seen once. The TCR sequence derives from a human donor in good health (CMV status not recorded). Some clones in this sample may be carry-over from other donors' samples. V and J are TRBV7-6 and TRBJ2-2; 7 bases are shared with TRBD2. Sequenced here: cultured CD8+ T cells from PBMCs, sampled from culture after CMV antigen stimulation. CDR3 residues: CASSPRSGTSGGELFF. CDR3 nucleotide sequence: TGTGCCAGCAGCCCCCGGAGCGGGACCAGTGGCGGGGAGCTGTTTTTT. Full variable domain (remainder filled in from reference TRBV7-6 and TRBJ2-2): GAGVSQSPRYKVTKRGQDVALRCDPISGHVSLYWYRQALGQGPEFLTYFNYEAQQDKSGLPNDRFSAERPEGSISTLTIQRTEQRDSAMYRCASSPRSGTSGGELFFGEGSRLTVL.